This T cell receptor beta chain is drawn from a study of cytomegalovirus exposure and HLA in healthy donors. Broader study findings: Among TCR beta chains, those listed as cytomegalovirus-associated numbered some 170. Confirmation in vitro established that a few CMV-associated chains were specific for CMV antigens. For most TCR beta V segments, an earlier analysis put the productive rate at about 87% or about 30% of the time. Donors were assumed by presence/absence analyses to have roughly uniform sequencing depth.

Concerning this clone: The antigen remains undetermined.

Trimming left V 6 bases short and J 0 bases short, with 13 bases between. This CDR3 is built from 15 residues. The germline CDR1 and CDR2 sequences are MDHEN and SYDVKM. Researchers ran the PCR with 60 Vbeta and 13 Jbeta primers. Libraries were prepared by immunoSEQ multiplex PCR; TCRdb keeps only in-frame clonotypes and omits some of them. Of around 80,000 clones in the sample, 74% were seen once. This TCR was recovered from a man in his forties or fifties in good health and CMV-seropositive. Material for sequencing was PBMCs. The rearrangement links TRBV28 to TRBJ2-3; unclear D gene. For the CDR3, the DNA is TGTGCCAGCAGCTCGACTGAGACCAGCACAGATACGCAGTATTTT. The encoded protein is CASSSTETSTDTQYF.